This passage covers 6 T cell receptor beta chains from one sample sequenced in a study of shared T cell receptors in the human thymus. Clones were sequenced by immunoSEQ multiplex PCR, and TCRdb holds only the in-frame ones, with some missing. The sample lists about 380,000 clones, 85% to 95% occurring once. Material for sequencing was thymocytes. These receptors were obtained from a human donor.

V gene TRBV5-4 combines with J gene TRBJ2-1; possible D gene TRBD2, 6 bases. V was pared by 1 base and J by 0 bases, with 11 bases between. This CDR3 is 16 amino acids long. The germline V gene encodes CDR1 SGHNT and CDR2 YYREEE (reference sequence). CDR3 amino acids: CASSLSGGVSYNEQFF. The CDR3 DNA reads as TGTGCCAGCAGCTTGTCCGGCGGGGTCTCCTACAATGAGCAGTTCTTC.

The count of this clone is one. The chain couples TRBV28 to TRBJ1-2; possibly TRBD1 for D (5 bases). V dropped 6 bases and J dropped 12 bases, with 20 bases sitting between them. Germline V gene sequence: CDR1 MDHEN, CDR2 SYDVKM. This CDR3 has 13 amino acids. The CDR3 loop reads CASSLGSGLQDTF. The CDR3 bases are TGTGCCAGCAGCCTAGGGTCAGGGCTTCAGGACACCTTC.

This clone was counted a single time. This rearrangement joins TRBV10-2 to TRBJ1-2; D is unresolved. The germline V gene encodes CDR1 WSHSY and CDR2 SAAADI. This CDR3 comprises 15 residues. Deletions cut 7 bases from V and 2 bases from J, with 17 bases between. CDR3 bases: TGCGCCAGCACGCCTTTGAGTGACCCAAACTATGGCTACACCTTC. Encoded protein: CASTPLSDPNYGYTF.

The chain couples TRBV14 to TRBJ2-2; TRBD2 agrees at 9 bases. The CDR3 is 17 amino acids. Looked up from germline, CDR1 is SGHDN and CDR2 is FVKESK. The ends lost 0 bases at V and 7 bases at J; junction bases unmatched: 9. CDR3 protein: CASSQDRSGRLSGELFF. The CDR3 nucleotides read TGTGCCAGCAGCCAAGATAGGAGCGGGAGGTTGAGCGGGGAGCTGTTTTTT.

J is TRBJ2-1 and V is TRBV30, with D unclear. Germline values: CDR1 GTSNPN, CDR2 SVGIG (reference sequence). Trimming stripped 3 bases from V and 0 bases from J, with 12 bases between. The CDR3 extends over 15 amino acids. CDR3 in DNA: TGTGCCTGGAGAGGAACAGTCAGCTCCTACAATGAGCAGTTCTTC. Translation gives CAWRGTVSSYNEQFF.

The chain couples TRBV14 to TRBJ2-7, with 7 positions matching TRBD2. Germline values: CDR1 SGHDN, CDR2 FVKESK. This CDR3 is 16 amino acids long. Here the CDR3 reads CASAPEPSFRGDEQYF. CDR3 in DNA: TGTGCTAGCGCACCCGAACCCTCCTTTCGGGGGGACGAGCAGTACTTC.